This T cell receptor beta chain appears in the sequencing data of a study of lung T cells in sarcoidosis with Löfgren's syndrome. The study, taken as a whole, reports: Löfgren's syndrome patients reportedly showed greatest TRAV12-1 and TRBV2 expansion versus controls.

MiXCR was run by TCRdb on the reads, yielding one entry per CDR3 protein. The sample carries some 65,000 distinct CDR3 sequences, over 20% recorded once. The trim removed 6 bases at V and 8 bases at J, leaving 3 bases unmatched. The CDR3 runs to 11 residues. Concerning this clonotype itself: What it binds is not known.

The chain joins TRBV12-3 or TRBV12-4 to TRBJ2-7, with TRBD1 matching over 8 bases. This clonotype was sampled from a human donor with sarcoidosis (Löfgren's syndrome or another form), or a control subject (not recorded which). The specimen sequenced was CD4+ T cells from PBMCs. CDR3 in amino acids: CASSRQGKQYF. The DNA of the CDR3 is TGTGCCAGCAGCCGACAGGGGAAGCAGTACTTC.